This TCR beta chain came from a study of blood T cell repertoires in COVID-19. Study-wide background: Samples representing acute and convalescent COVID-19 were sourced from the United States, Italy and Spain. PBMCs, B-cell-depleted T cells, or T cells were the source of the cDNA or gDNA that made up the material.

In the authors' methods: Amplifying reference gene primers gave estimates of nucleated cell counts. Profiled with immunoSEQ multiplex PCR; TCRdb holds only in-frame clones, not every one. V, J and clone size were drawn from that table, and D and trimming were deduced from the DNA. Counted here are over 65,000 clones, roughly 77% occurring once; the ten biggest clones make up roughly 8.3%. CDR3 length: 16 amino acids. CDR1 and CDR2 from the germline V gene are SGHTA and FQGNSA. V shed 5 bases and J shed 9 bases, with 23 bases lying between them. The sequenced sample was peripheral blood. The TCR originated in a human donor in a cohort sampled during active COVID-19. The chain carries TRBV7-2 and TRBJ2-1, with D possibly TRBD2 on 6 matching bases. This CDR3 is CASSPVGGGVGGEQFF. The DNA for the CDR3 is TGTGCCAGCAGCCCCGTGGGAGGAGGCGTGGGGGGTGAGCAGTTCTTC.